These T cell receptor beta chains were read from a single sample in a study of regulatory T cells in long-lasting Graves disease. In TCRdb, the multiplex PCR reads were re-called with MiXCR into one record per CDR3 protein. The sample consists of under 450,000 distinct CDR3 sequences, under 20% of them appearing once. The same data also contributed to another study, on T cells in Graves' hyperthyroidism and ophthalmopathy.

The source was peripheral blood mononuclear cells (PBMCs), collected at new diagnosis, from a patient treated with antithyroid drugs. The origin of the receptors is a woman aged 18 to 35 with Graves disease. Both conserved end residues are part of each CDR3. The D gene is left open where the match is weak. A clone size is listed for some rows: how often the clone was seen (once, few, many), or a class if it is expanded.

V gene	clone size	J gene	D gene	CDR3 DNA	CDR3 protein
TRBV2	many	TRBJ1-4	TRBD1	TGTGCCAGCAGTGGGGACAGTTCAACTAATGAAAAACTGTTTTTT	CASSGDSSTNEKLFF
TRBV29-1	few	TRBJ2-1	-	TGCAGCCCCCAGAAGCTCAGGGATTACAATGAGCAGTTCTTC	CSPQKLRDYNEQFF
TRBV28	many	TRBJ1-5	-	TGTGCCAGCAGTTTATCACAGGCTAGCAATCAGCCCCAGCATTTT	CASSLSQASNQPQHF
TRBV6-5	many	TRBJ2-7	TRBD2	TGTGCCAGCAGTTACGGCCGCGGGAGCTTGATTGGAGACCTCCGCTACGAGCAGTACTTC	CASSYGRGSLIGDLRYEQYF
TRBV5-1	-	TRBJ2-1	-	TGTGCCAACCGGGGTGGAGGGCCGGGGAATGAGCAGTTCTTC	CANRGGGPGNEQFF
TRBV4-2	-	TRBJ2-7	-	TGTGCCAGCAGCCAAGGTTGGGGGTGGGGAGGCTACGAGCAGTACTTC	CASSQGWGWGGYEQYF
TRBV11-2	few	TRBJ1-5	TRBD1	TGTGCCAGCAGCCACGGGGACAGGGATAGCAATCAGCCCCAGCATTTT	CASSHGDRDSNQPQHF
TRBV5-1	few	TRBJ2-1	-	TGCGCCAGCAGGGAGGGGACAGCTTCCTACAATGAGCAGTTCTTC	CASREGTASYNEQFF
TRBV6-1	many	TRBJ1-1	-	TGTGCCAGCAGTGAAGATAGGGCCACTGAAGCTTTCTTT	CASSEDRATEAFF
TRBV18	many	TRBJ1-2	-	TGTGCCAGCTCACCACCGGGCCTCCAGGACTATGGCTACACCTTC	CASSPPGLQDYGYTF
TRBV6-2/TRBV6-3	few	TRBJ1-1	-	TGTGCCAGCAGTGAATCCTTTTGGACAGCCTTGAAGGCTTTCTTT	CASSESFWTALKAFF
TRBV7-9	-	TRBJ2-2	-	TGTGCCAGCAGCTTAAGGGCGGCGAACACCGGGGAGCTGTTTTTT	CASSLRAANTGELFF
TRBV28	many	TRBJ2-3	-	TGTGCCAGCAGCCCGGACCGGAGGAACGCAGATACGCAGTATTTT	CASSPDRRNADTQYF
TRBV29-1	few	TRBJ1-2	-	TGCAGCGTTGAAGGGGACACCAACTATGGCTACACCTTC	CSVEGDTNYGYTF
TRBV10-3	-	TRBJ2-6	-	TGTGCCAGCAGTGACCACACAGGGTCTGGGGCCAACGTCCTGACTTTC	CASSDHTGSGANVLTF
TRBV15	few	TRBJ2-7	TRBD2	TGTGCCACCAGCAGAGGCACTGTGGGGGGGGTAAGGACCTACGAGCAGTACTTC	CATSRGTVGGVRTYEQYF
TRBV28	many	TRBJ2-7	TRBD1	TGTGCCAGCAGTCCGGGACAGGGGGCTTCTGAGCAGTACTTC	CASSPGQGASEQYF
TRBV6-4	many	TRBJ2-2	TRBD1	TGTGCCAGCAGCGACAGGGAGAACACCGGGGAGCTGTTTTTT	CASSDRENTGELFF
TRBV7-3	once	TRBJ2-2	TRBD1	TGTGCCAGCAGCGTAGACAGGGTCAGCGGGGAGCTGTTTTTT	CASSVDRVSGELFF
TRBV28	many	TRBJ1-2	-	TGCGCCAGCAGTACCATAGGACCGGAGGACTATGGCTACACCTTC	CASSTIGPEDYGYTF
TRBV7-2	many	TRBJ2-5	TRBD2	TGTGCCAGCAGCTTTCAGCGGGGGGGTGAGACCCAGTACTTC	CASSFQRGGETQYF
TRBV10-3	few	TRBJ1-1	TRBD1	TGTGCCATCACCCCGACAGGGGGGATGAACACTGAAGCTTTCTTT	CAITPTGGMNTEAFF
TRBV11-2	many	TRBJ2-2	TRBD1	TGTGCCAGCAGACCTTCAGGGGGCGCATCCGGGGAGCTGTTTTTT	CASRPSGGASGELFF
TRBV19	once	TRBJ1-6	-	TGTGCCAGTAGTATGGCGATGATGGCAGCTAAATCACCCCTCCACTTT	CASSMAMMAAKSPLHF
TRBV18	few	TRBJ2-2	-	TGTGCCAGCTCACCCTTTGAGGAGGCCGGGGAGCTGTTTTTT	CASSPFEEAGELFF
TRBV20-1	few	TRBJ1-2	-	TGCAGTGCTAGAGAGCAGAGCCGAAACTATGGCTACACCTTC	CSAREQSRNYGYTF
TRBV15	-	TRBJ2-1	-	TGTGCCACCAGCGGGGGGCCGTCCTACAATGAGCAGTTCTTC	CATSGGPSYNEQFF